This TCR beta chain was obtained from a study of chemoradiotherapy in HPV16-positive cancers. Across the study: Candidate HPV-specific T-cell clones and common TCR motifs came from functional assays in a couple of HPV16-positive patients.

About this clone itself: Its antigen is not known.

Generated by immunoSEQ multiplex PCR, the TCRdb table keeps only in-frame clones and is missing some. The data contain about 53,000 clones, 90% of them singletons. The CDR3 runs 15 residues. Germline-derived CDR1 and CDR2 are SGHNT and YYREEE (reference sequence). V was cut by 3 bases and J by 1 base, with 13 bases left in between. Overall study findings and caveats: Better recurrence-free survival went with HPV-responsive T-cell expansion in HPV16-positive patients. During treatment, candidate HPV-specific clones and E7-related motifs expanded in tumor.

This chain connects TRBV5-4 to TRBJ2-5; TRBD1 or TRBD2 may be the D gene (5 bases each). The sequence derives from a human donor with HPV-associated anogenital cancer. Here the sequenced sample was blood, taken from a patient who underwent chemoradiotherapy. This CDR3 is CASSSPPGAQETQYF. CDR3 DNA sequence: TGTGCCAGCAGCTCCCCCCCCGGGGCCCAAGAGACCCAGTACTTC.